The 13 T cell receptor beta chains in this list originate from one sample, sequenced in a study of T cell responses to AZD1222 COVID-19 vaccine. The table came from immunoSEQ multiplex PCR; TCRdb's copy has only in-frame clones and leaves some out. Of around 150,000 clones in the sample, around 89% were seen once. Material: peripheral blood, obtained on day 0 of MenACWY control vaccination. The receptor set was obtained from an adult in good health.

The chain employs TRBV18 and TRBJ2-5; 7 positions agree with TRBD1. The CDR3 is made up of 14 amino acids. From germline, CDR1 is KGHSH and CDR2 LQKENI. V was pared by 1 base and J by 3 bases, with 2 bases of the junction left unmatched. CDR3 in amino acids: CASSPLQGEETQYF. DNA of the CDR3: TGTGCCAGCTCACCACTCCAGGGGGAAGAGACCCAGTACTTC.

This clone was observed a single time. The chain is built from TRBV27 and TRBJ1-4; D not resolved. The CDR3 extends over 16 amino acids. Trimming cost V 7 bases and J 0 bases, with 15 bases left between them. From germline, CDR1 is MNHEY and CDR2 SMNVEV (reference sequence). This CDR3 is CASNSAGSATNEKLFF. The CDR3 DNA is TGTGCCAGCAATTCCGCGGGTAGCGCAACTAATGAAAAACTGTTTTTT.

On this clone itself: The sample carries other DNA sequences with the same CDR3. The J gene is TRBJ2-5, the V gene TRBV18, with D maybe TRBD2 (6 bases). V lost 5 bases to trimming and J lost 5 bases, with 12 bases between them. The CDR3 extends over 13 amino acids. Germline CDR1 KGHSH, CDR2 LQKENI. The CDR3 sequence: CASSATSRETQYF. DNA for the CDR3: TGTGCCAGCTCAGCGACTAGTCGGGAGACCCAGTACTTC.

This chain uses TRBV6-5 with TRBJ1-1, with D perhaps matching TRBD1 (6 bases). Between the trimmed V and J ends, which lost 8 bases and 11 bases, there was a span of 18 bases. Germline values: CDR1 MNHEY, CDR2 SVGAGI. This CDR3 spans 12 amino acids. The CDR3 reads CASGKDSLVAFF. In nucleotides, the CDR3 is TGTGCCAGCGGGAAGGACAGTTTGGTCGCTTTCTTT.

The chain has TRBV5-1 and TRBJ1-2; D gene unclear. V was pared by 0 bases and J by 0 bases, with 12 bases between. Germline CDR1 SGHRS, CDR2 YFSETQ. The CDR3 totals 16 residues. CDR3 protein: CASSLEVSGSNYGYTF. The CDR3 nucleotides read TGCGCCAGCAGCTTGGAAGTGTCCGGATCTAACTATGGCTACACCTTC.

The rearrangement uses TRBV6-4 and TRBJ2-3; 10 bases fit TRBD2. The CDR3 covers 16 residues. Germline V lookup: CDR1 MRHNA, CDR2 SNTAGT. V lost 2 bases, J lost 2 bases, and 4 bases stayed unmatched. In nucleotides, the CDR3 is TGTGCCAGCAGTGACGGGAGCGGGGGGGCCACAGATACGCAGTATTTT. Residues: CASSDGSGGATDTQYF.

The rearrangement links TRBV11-3 to TRBJ1-1; D gene ambiguous. Germline CDR1 is SGHNT and CDR2 is YENEEA. Trimming took off 5 bases at V and 2 bases at J, with 9 bases between the two ends. This CDR3 is 13 amino acids long. The DNA for the CDR3 is TGTGCCAGCAGCGCGGGCCTAAACACTGAAGCTTTCTTT. Protein: CASSAGLNTEAFF.

Written as DNA, the CDR3 is TGTGCCAGCTCACCAGGAGCGGTAGAGACCCAGTACTTC. It is translated as CASSPGAVETQYF. The chain links TRBV18 to TRBJ2-5; weak D call: TRBD2 (5 bases). This CDR3 region has 13 residues. In germline, CDR1 is KGHSH, CDR2 LQKENI. V shed 2 bases and J shed 4 bases, with 8 bases lying between them.

The chain joins TRBV20-1 to TRBJ1-2, with 9 bases lining up with TRBD1. After removal of 3 bases from V and 6 bases from J, the junction contained 8 bases not matched to a gene. CDR1 and CDR2 (germline): DFQATT, SNEGSKA (reference sequence). The CDR3 loop spans 14 amino acids. CDR3 bases: TGCAGTGCTAGTAATTTTCGGGACAGGGATGGCTACACCTTC. Encoded protein: CSASNFRDRDGYTF.

The chain is built from TRBV9 and TRBJ2-3, with D hard to call. The germline gives CDR1 SGDLS, CDR2 YYNGEE. V gave up 0 bases and J gave up 0 bases, with 11 bases separating them. The CDR3 sequence is 16 residues long. In DNA form, the CDR3 reads TGTGCCAGCAGCGTAGCTGGGCGGAGAAGCACAGATACGCAGTATTTT. Protein sequence: CASSVAGRRSTDTQYF.

This clone was counted a single time. The rearrangement joins TRBV2 to TRBJ2-5; 13 nucleotides align to TRBD2. In germline, CDR1 is SNHLY, CDR2 FYNNEI. V lost 5 bases, J lost 5 bases, and 8 bases stayed unmatched. CDR3 length equals 16 residues. The CDR3 sequence is CASSPHGLAGAETQYF. In DNA form, the CDR3 reads TGTGCCAGCAGTCCTCATGGACTAGCGGGAGCCGAGACCCAGTACTTC.

This chain uses TRBV6-5 with TRBJ1-1; D is unresolved. CDR1 is MNHEY, CDR2 SVGAGI, per germline. The CDR3 consists of 14 residues. V was clipped by 6 bases and J by 2 bases, with 13 bases between them. The CDR3 bases are TGTGCCAGCAGAGTACCTAGTTATAACACTGAAGCTTTCTTT. It translates to CASRVPSYNTEAFF.

This clone came up once. The V call is TRBV2, the J call TRBJ1-1; D ambiguous. Germline-derived CDR1 and CDR2 are SNHLY and FYNNEI. Trimming pared 5 bases from V and 4 bases from J, leaving 8 bases between. The CDR3 has 12 residues. CDR3 sequence (DNA): TGTGCCAGCAGTATGCGAGGCACTGAAGCTTTCTTT. As protein: CASSMRGTEAFF.